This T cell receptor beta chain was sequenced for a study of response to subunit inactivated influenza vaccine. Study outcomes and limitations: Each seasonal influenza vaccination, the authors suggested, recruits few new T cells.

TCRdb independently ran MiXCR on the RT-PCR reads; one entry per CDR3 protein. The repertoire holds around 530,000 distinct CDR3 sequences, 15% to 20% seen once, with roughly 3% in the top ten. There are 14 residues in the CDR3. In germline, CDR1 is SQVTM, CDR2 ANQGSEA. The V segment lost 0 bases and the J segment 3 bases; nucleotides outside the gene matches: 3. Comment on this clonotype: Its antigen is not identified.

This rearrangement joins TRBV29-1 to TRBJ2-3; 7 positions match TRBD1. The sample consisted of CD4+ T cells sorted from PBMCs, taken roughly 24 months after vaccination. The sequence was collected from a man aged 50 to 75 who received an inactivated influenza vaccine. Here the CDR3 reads CSVEESGGTDTQYF. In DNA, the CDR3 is TGCAGCGTTGAAGAGTCAGGGGGTACAGATACGCAGTATTTT.